The clone carrying this T cell receptor (beta chain) was detected many times. The record originates from a study of prognosis after radiotherapy for stage I lung cancer. It was by two-round multiplex PCR that TCR beta CDR3 was amplified from genomic DNA. First-round PCR amplification was performed with primers specific to each TRBV and TRBJ gene. From the multiplex PCR reads, TCRdb called clonotypes with MiXCR, one entry per CDR3 protein. The sample carries some 60,000 distinct CDR3 sequences, around 27% recorded once. Trimming pared 5 bases from V and 4 bases from J, leaving 14 bases between. The germline V gene has CDR1 KGHSH and CDR2 LQKENI. CDR3 length equals 14 residues.

The material sequenced was PBMCs, taken before or after stereotactic body radiation therapy (not recorded which). V is TRBV18 and J is TRBJ2-5; TRBD2 might be the D (5 bases). The sequence came from a donor aged 50 or older with non-small cell lung cancer. The CDR3 DNA is TGTGCCAGCTCAAAAACTAGTACTCCAGAGACCCAGTACTTC. This sequence encodes CASSKTSTPETQYF.